This is a list of T cell receptor beta chains from one sample in a study of OX40 agonist ivuxolimab in advanced cancers. Here immunoSEQ multiplex PCR was the method, and the copy in TCRdb shows in-frame clones only, minus some. The sample contains roughly 62,000 clones, just over 85% of which appear only once. Sequencing was performed on CD4+ or CD8+ T cells sorted from blood, taken in a trial of the OX40 agonist ivuxolimab. The receptors were sampled from an adult with an advanced solid tumor such as melanoma, head and neck, liver or kidney cancer. CDR3s include the opening cysteine and the closing phenylalanine or tryptophan.

V: TRBV11-2
CDR3: CASSSTYQLIGGNNEQFF

V: TRBV29-1
CDR3: CSSGWQAREAFF

V: TRBV25-1
CDR3: CASRQGAGDGYTF

V: TRBV6-5
CDR3: CASSERSGEQYF

V: TRBV13
CDR3: CASSIRGYGNTIYF

V: TRBV4-1
CDR3: CASSQDWPSSYNEQFF

V: TRBV7-2
CDR3: CASSRNTGELFF

V: TRBV5-1
CDR3: CASSITGPGVTEAFF

V: TRBV10-2
CDR3: CASSAGAANLQETQYF

V: TRBV5-6
CDR3: CASSLGGRSSYNEQFF

V: TRBV6-1
CDR3: CASSTDRAQPQHF

V: TRBV7-8
CDR3: CASSFGQGRTEGYTF

V: TRBV2
CDR3: CARIRQGSTDTQYF